What follows are 10 T cell receptor beta chains derived from one specimen sequenced in a study of technical replicates of blood from a handful of donors. Method: immunoSEQ multiplex PCR; TCRdb's copy keeps in-frame clones and lacks some. The data contain around 50,000 clones, about 96% of them singletons. The sample taken for sequencing was T cells isolated from PBMCs. Receptor source: a human donor in good health.

Comment on this clone: The junction departs from the called germline gene at one end, perhaps through a read error. The V call is TRBV28, the J call TRBJ2-3, with TRBD2 matching over 7 bases. Germline CDR1 and CDR2: MDHEN and SYDVKM. This CDR3 comprises 16 residues. CDR3 protein: CASSFSGLGTTDAQYF. DNA for the CDR3: TGTGCCAGCAGTTTCAGTGGACTAGGGACCACAGATGCGCAGTATTTT.

The V call is TRBV19, the J call TRBJ1-2; D is possibly TRBD1 (6 bases). Between the trimmed V and J ends, which lost 2 bases and 5 bases, there was a span of 18 bases. The CDR3 contains 16 residues. Germline V gene data show CDR1 as LNHDA and CDR2 as SQIVND (reference sequence). The CDR3: CASSIYQGPFEYGYTF. The CDR3 DNA follows: TGTGCCAGTAGTATATATCAGGGGCCTTTTGAATATGGCTACACCTTC.

The V call is TRBV7-9, the J call TRBJ1-5, with 9 bases aligning to TRBD1. After removal of 5 bases from V and 7 bases from J, the junction contained 6 bases not matched to a gene. CDR3 size: 14 residues. Germline V CDR1 and CDR2: SEHNR, FQNEAQ (reference sequence). CDR3: CASSVGQGVQPQHF. In DNA, the CDR3 is TGTGCCAGCAGCGTGGGACAGGGTGTACAGCCCCAGCATTTT. Full variable domain (remainder filled in from reference TRBV7-9 and TRBJ1-5): DTGVSQNPRHKITKRGQNVTFRCDPISEHNRLYWYRQTLGQGPEFLTYFQNEAQLEKSRLLSDRFSAERPKGSFSTLEIQRTEQGDSAMYLCASSVGQGVQPQHFGDGTRLSIL.

V is TRBV27 and J is TRBJ2-3, with TRBD2 as a possible D gene (5 bases). V gave up 7 bases and J gave up 3 bases, with 8 bases separating them. CDR1 is MNHEY and CDR2 is SMNVEV in the germline V gene (reference sequence). The CDR3 totals 12 residues. DNA of the CDR3: TGTGCCAGCATGGACTTTACAGATACGCAGTATTTT. Amino acids: CASMDFTDTQYF.

This chain uses TRBV15 with TRBJ1-1; D not certain. The germline V gene encodes CDR1 LNHNV and CDR2 YYDKDF (reference sequence). The CDR3 has 12 amino acids. V lost 0 bases to trimming and J lost 11 bases, with 10 bases between them. The CDR3 reads CATSRDEYQAFF. Written as DNA, the CDR3 is TGTGCCACCAGCAGAGATGAATATCAGGCTTTCTTT.

As DNA, the CDR3 is TGTGCCAGCCGTAACGAGCGGGAGTGGGATAATGAGCAGTTCTTC. It specifies CASRNEREWDNEQFF. This chain connects TRBV28 to TRBJ2-1; TRBD2 agrees at 8 bases. CDR3 length: 15 residues. The germline V gene has CDR1 MDHEN and CDR2 SYDVKM. The V gene end was trimmed by 8 bases and the J gene end by 7 bases; junction bases not matched to a gene: 13. The whole variable domain, remainder taken from reference TRBV28 and TRBJ2-1, is DVKVTQSSRYLVKRTGEKVFLECVQDMDHENMFWYRQDPGLGLRLIYFSYDVKMKEKGDIPEGYSVSREKKERFSLILESASTNQTSMYLCASRNEREWDNEQFFGPGTRLTVL.

This clone was observed a single time. The chain links TRBV9 to TRBJ1-1, with 12 bases fitting TRBD1. In germline, CDR1 is SGDLS, CDR2 YYNGEE. The CDR3 consists of 18 residues. V gave up 4 bases and J gave up 3 bases; unmatched junction bases: 13. The CDR3 protein is CASSTSGTGGSLDTEAFF. DNA for the CDR3: TGTGCCAGCAGCACCTCCGGGACAGGGGGCTCTCTAGACACTGAAGCTTTCTTT.

The chain links TRBV9 to TRBJ2-7; 8 bases fit TRBD2. The germline V gene has CDR1 SGDLS and CDR2 YYNGEE. Unmatched junction bases numbered 4, after V lost 0 bases and J lost 2 bases. The CDR3 is 15 amino acids. The CDR3 is CASSVASGSTYEQYF. The DNA of the CDR3 is TGTGCCAGCAGCGTAGCTAGCGGGTCCACCTACGAGCAGTACTTC.

The rearrangement links TRBV30 to TRBJ2-1, with a weak D call TRBD2 (5 bases). V was trimmed by 2 bases and J by 7 bases, leaving 15 bases between them. The length of the CDR3 is 14 residues. CDR1 is GTSNPN and CDR2 is SVGIG in the germline V gene (reference sequence). CDR3 coding DNA: TGTGCCTGGAGTCTTCTGGTATCGGGGAATGAGCAGTTCTTC. Protein sequence: CAWSLLVSGNEQFF. The full variable domain, completed using reference TRBV30 and TRBJ2-1, is SQTIHQWPATLVQPVGSPLSLECTVEGTSNPNLYWYRQAAGRGLQLLFYSVGIGQISSEVPQNLSASRPQDRQFILSSKKLLLSDSGFYLCAWSLLVSGNEQFFGPGTRLTVL.

This chain links TRBV19 with TRBJ2-7; possible D gene TRBD1, 6 bases. The V gene lost 7 bases and the J gene lost 5 bases, with 15 bases spanning the gap. This CDR3 has 13 residues. Germline V gives CDR1 LNHDA, CDR2 SQIVND (reference sequence). The CDR3 nucleotides are TGTGCCAGTAATTCACCGGGGACACACGAGCAGTACTTC. This translates into CASNSPGTHEQYF.